Sequencing of this T cell receptor (beta chain) was carried out in a study of blood T cell repertoires in COVID-19. Germline trimming cut 3 bases from V and 2 bases from J; bases unmatched to any gene: 9. Per germline, CDR1 LGHDT and CDR2 YNNKEL (reference sequence). The CDR3 length is 16 residues. Only in-frame clones appear in the TCRdb table, and some are missing; sequencing was by immunoSEQ multiplex PCR. The data contain tens of thousands of clones, approximately 88% of them singletons. The TCR comes from a man aged 80 or over with acute or convalescent COVID-19. The rearrangement uses TRBV3-1 (or the pseudogene TRBV3-2) and TRBJ2-5; 7 bases agree with TRBD1. Sequences were obtained from peripheral blood. DNA for the CDR3: TGTGCCAGCAGCCAGCGACTGACAGGGTTACAAGAGACCCAGTACTTC. Encoded protein: CASSQRLTGLQETQYF.